This TCR beta chain was captured by sequencing in a study of T cell responses to AZD1222 COVID-19 vaccine. Study findings and constraints: Among the donors, most were white British and more were female, and clonal diversity was possibly underestimated. Repertoire samples came only from after the peak T cell response.

Measured with immunoSEQ multiplex PCR; TCRdb has only the in-frame clones, and not every one. Among approximately 130,000 clones listed, about 89% were seen once. This CDR3 is built from 17 residues. V was shortened by 1 base and J by 0 bases, with 10 bases between the two germline ends. In germline, CDR1 is SGHVS, CDR2 FQNEAQ. The table lists this clone with a count of one. What it binds is unknown. The source of this sequence is an adult who received the AZD1222 COVID-19 vaccine. The sample consisted of peripheral blood, taken 28 days after the second AZD1222 dose. The chain joins TRBV7-8 to TRBJ1-6, with D tentatively TRBD1 (5 bases). CDR3 sequence reads: CASSLGGEGSYNSPLHF. The CDR3 nucleotides are TGTGCCAGCAGCTTAGGGGGGGAAGGCTCCTATAATTCACCCCTCCACTTT. Based on the CDR3 plus reference TRBV7-8 and TRBJ1-6, the full variable domain is GAGVSQSPRYKVAKRGQDVALRCDPISGHVSLFWYQQALGQGPEFLTYFQNEAQLDKSGLPSDRFFAERPEGSVSTLKIQRTQQEDSAVYLCASSLGGEGSYNSPLHFGNGTRLTVT.